One sample yielded the 20 T cell receptor beta chains listed below, sequenced in a study of T cell responses to AZD1222 COVID-19 vaccine. The method was immunoSEQ multiplex PCR; TCRdb's version includes in-frame clones alone and lacks a portion of them. The sample comprises tens of thousands of clones, more than 75% of which are singletons, and about 20% rests with the top ten. Sample: peripheral blood, taken on day 0 of AZD1222 vaccination. These receptors were collected from an adult in good health.

This clone was seen a single time. J is TRBJ1-2 and V is TRBV12-5, with D perhaps TRBD1 (6 bases). Germline CDR1 is LGHNT and CDR2 is FRNRAP. This CDR3 comprises 17 residues. The V and J ends lost 0 bases and 3 bases respectively, with 17 bases between them. The CDR3 is CASGLVGRGRDDYGYTF. In DNA form, the CDR3 reads TGTGCTAGTGGTTTGGTAGGTCGGGGGCGGGATGACTATGGCTACACCTTC.

The CDR3 loop is CASSWGRGETQYF. The CDR3 DNA follows: TGTGCCAGCAGTTGGGGCAGAGGAGAGACCCAGTACTTC. This chain links TRBV12-3 or TRBV12-4 with TRBJ2-5; tentatively, D is TRBD1 (5 bases). The germline V and J ends were trimmed by 4 bases and 4 bases, with 10 bases remaining between them. The CDR3 runs 13 residues.

The chain is built from TRBV28 and TRBJ1-4, with no clear D. Germline assignment: CDR1 MDHEN and CDR2 SYDVKM. This CDR3 contains 12 residues. Trimming left V 5 bases short and J 10 bases short, with 11 bases between. The CDR3 here is CASSPPRGKLFF. The CDR3, as DNA: TGTGCCAGCAGTCCTCCGCGGGGAAAACTGTTTTTT.

This rearrangement joins TRBV7-2 to TRBJ1-3, with D perhaps matching TRBD1 (6 bases). The germline gives CDR1 SGHTA, CDR2 FQGNSA. The CDR3 length is 16 residues. With 5 bases removed from V and 4 bases from J, the gap between germline ends came to 18 bases. The CDR3 protein is CASSRARGALGNTIYF. The CDR3 bases are TGTGCCAGCAGCCGCGCGAGGGGGGCGCTAGGAAACACCATATATTTT.

The CDR3 DNA reads TGTGCCAGCAGTCTAACAGATACGCAGTATTTT. Protein sequence: CASSLTDTQYF. The chain is built from TRBV25-1 and TRBJ2-3, with D unresolved. V lost 5 bases to trimming and J lost 3 bases, with 3 bases between them. The CDR3 spans 11 residues. Germline-derived CDR1 and CDR2 are MGHDK and SYGVNS.

The chain is built from TRBV3-1 (or the pseudogene TRBV3-2) and TRBJ2-2; tentative D call: TRBD1 (6 bases). Germline CDR1 and CDR2: LGHDT and YNNKEL (reference sequence). V dropped 6 bases and J dropped 6 bases, with 14 bases sitting between them. The CDR3 extends over 14 amino acids. This CDR3 is CASREQGKAGELFF. The CDR3 DNA sequence: TGTGCCAGCAGAGAACAGGGTAAAGCCGGGGAGCTGTTTTTT.

Only one count was recorded for this clone. The chain combines TRBV6-5 with TRBJ1-2, with 8 bases that match TRBD1. The CDR3 spans 15 residues. The germline V gene encodes CDR1 MNHEY and CDR2 SVGAGI. Trimming removed 0 bases from V and 7 bases from J; junction bases left unmatched: 7. The CDR3 DNA reads as TGTGCCAGCAGTTACTCGAACCCCGACAGGGGTGGCTACACCTTC. This gives the protein CASSYSNPDRGGYTF.

The chain has TRBV5-6 and TRBJ1-3; weak D call: TRBD1 (5 bases). CDR3 length equals 13 residues. The germline V and J ends were trimmed by 8 bases and 3 bases, with 12 bases remaining between them. The V gene's germline CDR1 is SGHDT and CDR2 YYEEEE. CDR3: CASSGTDGNTIYF. The CDR3 DNA reads as TGTGCCAGTTCCGGGACCGATGGAAACACCATATATTTT.

This chain connects TRBV28 to TRBJ1-3, with TRBD1 matching 10 bases. The CDR3 spans 15 residues. The germline gives CDR1 MDHEN, CDR2 SYDVKM. Germline trimming cut 4 bases from V and 3 bases from J; bases unmatched to any gene: 3. CDR3 bases: TGTGCCAGCAGTTCGGGACAGGGGAATGGAAACACCATATATTTT. It translates to CASSSGQGNGNTIYF. The entire variable domain, with the rest obtained from reference TRBV28 and TRBJ1-3, is as follows: DVKVTQSSRYLVKRTGEKVFLECVQDMDHENMFWYRQDPGLGLRLIYFSYDVKMKEKGDIPEGYSVSREKKERFSLILESASTNQTSMYLCASSSGQGNGNTIYFGEGSWLTVV.

The chain couples TRBV2 to TRBJ1-6; D unresolved. Between the trimmed V and J ends, which lost 4 bases and 7 bases, there was a span of 5 bases. CDR3 length: 12 amino acids. The germline CDR1 and CDR2 sequences are SNHLY and FYNNEI. In DNA, the CDR3 is TGTGCCAGCAGTGCGAGGAATTCACCCCTCCACTTT. It translates to CASSARNSPLHF. The full variable domain, its missing parts supplied by reference TRBV2 and TRBJ1-6, is EPEVTQTPSHQVTQMGQEVILRCVPISNHLYFYWYRQILGQKVEFLVSFYNNEISEKSEIFDDQFSVERPDGSNFTLKIRSTKLEDSAMYFCASSARNSPLHFGNGTRLTVT.

The chain couples TRBV9 to TRBJ1-4; 9 nucleotides line up with TRBD1. The length of the CDR3 is 15 residues. Germline V gene lookup returns CDR1 SGDLS and CDR2 YYNGEE. V was clipped by 0 bases and J by 5 bases; unmatched bases: 2. In nucleotides, the CDR3 is TGTGCCAGCAGCGTAGAGGGGACAGGGAATGAAAAACTGTTTTTT. Its protein is CASSVEGTGNEKLFF.

The chain employs TRBV9 and TRBJ2-2, with D tentatively TRBD2 (7 bases). V gave up 0 bases and J gave up 6 bases, with 21 bases separating them. The germline gives CDR1 SGDLS, CDR2 YYNGEE. The CDR3 consists of 18 residues. The CDR3 nucleotides read TGTGCCAGCAGCGTAGTAGGTCTGAGGGGGGGCTTCGCCGGGGAGCTGTTTTTT. As protein: CASSVVGLRGGFAGELFF. The variable domain in full, completed from reference TRBV9 and TRBJ2-2, reads DSGVTQTPKHLITATGQRVTLRCSPRSGDLSVYWYQQSLDQGLQFLIQYYNGEERAKGNILERFSAQQFPDLHSELNLSSLELGDSALYFCASSVVGLRGGFAGELFFGEGSRLTVL.

The CDR3 nucleotides are TGCGCCAGCAGTGAGTCGGGTCGCGTCAATCAGCCCCAGCATTTT. It specifies CASSESGRVNQPQHF. The chain is built from TRBV10-1 and TRBJ1-5; D is undetermined. V was pared by 0 bases and J by 3 bases, with 9 bases between. The germline V gene has CDR1 WNHNN and CDR2 SYGVQD (reference sequence). CDR3 length equals 15 residues.

In its sample, this clone was seen a few times. CDR3 residues: CASSGTANTEAFF. The CDR3 DNA follows: TGTGCCAGCAGCGGTACAGCGAACACTGAAGCTTTCTTT. The chain recombines TRBV7-9 with TRBJ1-1; D uncertain. The CDR3 totals 13 residues. Germline loops: CDR1 SEHNR, CDR2 FQNEAQ (reference sequence). Trimming removed 5 bases at V and 1 base at J, with 8 bases between.

The genes are TRBV10-3 and TRBJ2-1, with 9 bases fitting TRBD1. CDR3 length equals 15 residues. The germline CDR1 and CDR2 sequences are ENHRY and SYGVKD. V lost 4 bases, J lost 5 bases, and 6 bases stayed unmatched. For the CDR3, the DNA is TGTGCCATCAGTGTCTTGGACAGGGGAAACAATGAGCAGTTCTTC. The encoded protein is CAISVLDRGNNEQFF.

The chain uses TRBV2 and TRBJ1-1; the D gene is possibly TRBD1 (5 bases). Germline V gives CDR1 SNHLY, CDR2 FYNNEI. The CDR3 covers 13 residues. Trimming cost V 4 bases and J 5 bases, with 11 bases left between them. CDR3 coding DNA: TGTGCCAGCAGTGGTGGGGGGAGGACTGAAGCTTTCTTT. It encodes CASSGGGRTEAFF. Together with reference TRBV2 and TRBJ1-1, the CDR3 gives the full variable domain: EPEVTQTPSHQVTQMGQEVILRCVPISNHLYFYWYRQILGQKVEFLVSFYNNEISEKSEIFDDQFSVERPDGSNFTLKIRSTKLEDSAMYFCASSGGGRTEAFFGQGTRLTVV.

This clone was recorded only once. The rearrangement joins TRBV7-2 to TRBJ2-5, with 7 bases aligning to TRBD2. Germline V CDR1 and CDR2: SGHTA, FQGNSA. The CDR3 length is 15 residues. J lost 3 bases, V lost 1 base, and 5 bases had no gene match. The CDR3 DNA is TGTGCCAGCAGCTTAGTGTCTAGCGGCGAAGAGACCCAGTACTTC. It specifies CASSLVSSGEETQYF.

V is TRBV11-2 and J is TRBJ2-1; 7 bases match TRBD1. The CDR3 length is 16 residues. Germline values: CDR1 SGHAT, CDR2 FQNNGV. The J segment lost 2 bases and the V segment lost 6 bases, leaving 10 bases of the junction unmatched. The CDR3, as DNA: TGTGCCAGCAGACCTATCCGGGACAGAACCTACAATGAGCAGTTCTTC. It yields the protein CASRPIRDRTYNEQFF.

V and J are TRBV18 and TRBJ1-4; TRBD1 matches 8 bases. The CDR3 runs 13 residues. CDR1 KGHSH and CDR2 LQKENI come from the germline V gene. The V segment lost 2 bases and the J segment 8 bases; nucleotides outside the gene matches: 1. As DNA, the CDR3 is TGTGCCAGCTCACCAGGACAGGGCGAAAAACTGTTTTTT. Its translation: CASSPGQGEKLFF. The full variable domain, rest sourced from reference TRBV18 and TRBJ1-4, is NAGVMQNPRHLVRRRGQEARLRCSPMKGHSHVYWYRQLPEEGLKFMVYLQKENIIDESGMPKERFSAEFPKEGPSILRIQQVVRGDSAAYFCASSPGQGEKLFFGSGTQLSVL.

The chain employs TRBV27 and TRBJ2-7; the D gene could be TRBD1 or TRBD2 (5 bases each). Germline V lookup: CDR1 MNHEY, CDR2 SMNVEV (reference sequence). With 5 bases removed from V and 0 bases from J, the gap between germline ends came to 17 bases. The CDR3 length is 16 residues. CDR3 region: CASSHLPGLSSYEQYF. DNA of the CDR3: TGTGCCAGCAGTCACCTCCCGGGGCTCAGCTCCTACGAGCAGTACTTC.